This T cell receptor beta chain was observed in a study of shared clonotypes between healthy human individuals. Study findings and constraints: Lower generation probabilities were found for non-shared clonotypes than for those shared by all four donors. Researchers found naive subsets generally carried larger estimated richness than memory subsets.

Partitioning of CD4+ cells yielded a CD45RA+ naive subset and a CD45RA-negative memory subset. For every subset, genomic DNA was evenly distributed across several immunoSEQ plates. Here immunoSEQ multiplex PCR was the method, and the copy in TCRdb shows in-frame clones only, minus some. This table holds approximately 1,000,000 clones, about 72% found once. Comments on this clone: What it binds is not known.

The V end was cut by 3 bases, the J end by 1 base, with 10 bases between. This CDR3 has 14 amino acids. Germline assignment: CDR1 MGHRA and CDR2 YSYEKL. The J gene is TRBJ2-7, the V gene TRBV4-1; D may be TRBD2 (5 bases). This TCR was sampled from a man between 18 and 29 years old in good health. Some clones in this sample may be carry-over from other donors' samples. Specimen: memory CD4+ T cells from PBMCs. As to subset: CD45RA-negative fraction. CDR3 region: CASSHPAESYEQYF. CDR3 nucleotide sequence: TGCGCCAGCAGCCACCCAGCGGAGTCCTACGAGCAGTACTTC.